Below, 19 T cell receptor beta chains from the same sample are listed, as sequenced in a study of T cell clonality in common variable immunodeficiency. Using immunoSEQ multiplex PCR, the repertoire was profiled, and TCRdb retains in-frame clones only, with some absent. The table lists roughly 55,000 clones, with no singletons. Sequencing was performed on peripheral blood mononuclear cells. Source of these receptors: a person aged 18 to 75 in good health.

In its sample, this clone was seen a few times. Coverage ceases 3 residues before the CDR3 finishes, and the germline J gene fills in the end. The chain joins TRBV7-9 to TRBJ2-7; 11 nucleotides agree with TRBD1. The germline gives CDR1 SEHNR, CDR2 FQNEAQ (reference sequence). The CDR3 sequence is 15 residues long. V shed 0 bases, J shed 3 bases, and the junction held 1 base outside the gene matches. The CDR3 sequence: CASSLAGTGGYEQYF. CDR3 DNA, as far as it was read: TGTGCCAGCAGCTTAGCTGGGACAGGGGGCTACGAG.

This clone was observed a few times. The sequence runs out 3 residues before the end of the CDR3; the remainder is reconstructed from the germline J gene. The J gene is TRBJ2-1, the V gene TRBV7-9; 8 bases fit TRBD2. Trimming at V came to 1 base and at J to 7 bases, leaving 6 bases not matched to a gene. Germline CDR1 and CDR2: SEHNR and FQNEAQ (reference sequence). There are 15 residues in the CDR3. The sequenced CDR3 bases are TGTGCCAGCAGCTTAGGCGCGGGAGGTCTGAATGAG. Protein: CASSLGAGGLNE. The complete CDR3 sequence is CASSLGAGGLNEQFF.

With regard to this clone: Possible read error: a much larger clone is one base away. The CDR3 end is not reached by the read, which stops 3 residues before it; the germline J gene fills it in. This chain connects TRBV2 to TRBJ1-4; 8 bases are a match to TRBD1. CDR3 size: 15 residues. Germline assignment: CDR1 SNHLY and CDR2 FYNNEI. The sequenced CDR3 bases are TGTGCCAGCAGTGACCTCGGACAGGGTGTTGCACCA. It translates to CASSDLGQGVAP. The entire CDR3 protein reads CASSDLGQGVAPLFF.

This clone was counted ten times or more. Read data end 3 residues before the CDR3 end; the end is taken from the germline J gene. V and J are TRBV28 and TRBJ2-7; D remains ambiguous. The germline V gene has CDR1 MDHEN and CDR2 SYDVKM. This CDR3 comprises 13 residues. The V end was cut by 2 bases, the J end by 3 bases, with 8 bases between. This chain's CDR3 is CASSLLADYEQYF. The CDR3 DNA, read in part, is TGTGCCAGCAGTTTACTGGCAGACTACGAG.

As to this clone: One end of the junction varies from germline; a read error may be responsible. The read ends 3 residues early relative to the CDR3; the germline J gene fills the gap. The chain couples TRBV18 to TRBJ2-7; D unresolved. The CDR3 has 14 amino acids. Germline V gene data show CDR1 as KGHSH and CDR2 as LQKENI. The CDR3 protein is CGSSPQGTVYEQYF. The CDR3 DNA, read in part, is TGTGGCAGCTCACCCCAAGGTACAGTCTACGAG.

On this clone itself: Sequencing ends 3 residues short of the CDR3 end; the germline J gene provides the rest. The chain couples TRBV2 to TRBJ1-1, with 10 bases matching TRBD1. Germline CDR1 reads SNHLY; CDR2 reads FYNNEI. After removal of 9 bases from V and 1 base from J, the junction contained 5 bases not matched to a gene. The CDR3 is 14 amino acids. CDR3 region: CASGRQGANTEAFF. The CDR3 DNA, read in part, is TGTGCCAGTGGGAGACAGGGGGCGAACACTGAA.

In this sample, this clone turned up a few times. The CDR3 goes on 3 residues after the read ends, and that part is filled in from the germline J gene. This chain links TRBV6-1 with TRBJ2-1; the match to TRBD2 covers 8 bases. Germline assignment: CDR1 MNHNS and CDR2 SASEGT. The V and J ends lost 2 bases and 9 bases, in that order; junction bases with no gene match: 12. The CDR3 sequence is 16 residues long. Here the CDR3 reads CASSEILQRERGEQFF. The sequenced part of the CDR3 DNA is TGTGCCAGCAGTGAAATTCTCCAGCGGGAGAGAGGTGAG.

A word on this clone: The CDR3 extends 3 residues past the end of the read, so its final part is completed from the germline J gene. The rearrangement uses TRBV11-2 and TRBJ2-1, with D unclear. The V end lost 5 bases, the J end lost 9 bases, and 8 bases lay between the germline ends. This CDR3 spans 11 amino acids. The V gene's germline CDR1 is SGHAT and CDR2 FQNNGV. The covered CDR3 bases are TGTGCCAGCAGCCCCAGTGGTGAG. It specifies CASSPSGE. The CDR3 in full is CASSPSGEQFF. The entire variable domain, with the rest obtained from reference TRBV11-2 and TRBJ2-1, is as follows: EAGVAQSPRYKIIEKRQSVAFWCNPISGHATLYWYQQILGQGPKLLIQFQNNGVVDDSQLPKDRFSAERLKGVDSTLKIQPAKLEDSAVYLCASSPSGEQFFGPGTRLTVL.

This clone was counted at least ten times. The observed sequence ends 3 residues before the CDR3 terminus, with the missing tail filled in from the germline J gene. The rearrangement uses TRBV20-1 and TRBJ2-2; TRBD2 matches 7 bases. V lost 7 bases, J lost 1 base, and 6 bases stayed unmatched. The CDR3 runs to 14 residues. Germline V lookup: CDR1 DFQATT, CDR2 SNEGSKA (reference sequence). The CDR3 reads CSVSLAGNTGELFF. CDR3 DNA (partial): TGCAGTGTTTCCTTAGCGGGGAACACCGGGGAG.

This clone was picked up many times. Incomplete CDR3 DNA: TGTGCCAGCAGCTTAGGGTCAGCAACTAATGAAAAA. It encodes CASSLGSATNEK. The entire CDR3 protein is CASSLGSATNEKLFF. The genes are TRBV7-2 and TRBJ1-4; D is unclear. The read terminates 3 residues before the CDR3 end, so the remaining end is supplied by the germline J gene. CDR1 is SGHTA, CDR2 FQGNSA, per germline. The CDR3 extends over 15 amino acids. V was trimmed by 1 base and J by 0 bases, leaving 6 bases between them. Filled out from reference TRBV7-2 and TRBJ1-4, the complete variable domain reads GAGVSQSPSNKVTEKGKDVELRCDPISGHTALYWYRQSLGQGLEFLIYFQGNSAPDKSGLPSDRFSAERTGGSVSTLTIQRTQQEDSAVYLCASSLGSATNEKLFFGSGTQLSVL.

This clone was recorded many times. Partial CDR3 DNA: TGTGCCAGCAGTGGTCGGGGGGGTCAGTCGGAGACC. Protein product: CASSGRGGQSET. In full, the CDR3 is CASSGRGGQSETQYF. The chain has TRBV2 and TRBJ2-5; 8 positions match TRBD2. The read ends 3 residues early relative to the CDR3; the germline J gene fills the gap. Per the germline V gene, CDR1 is SNHLY and CDR2 is FYNNEI. J was trimmed by 5 bases and V by 4 bases; bases with no gene match: 9. The CDR3 contains 15 residues.

The sample holds many counts of this clone. The read halts 3 residues ahead of the CDR3 end, with the missing end drawn from the germline J gene. The V gene is TRBV20-1, the J gene TRBJ2-7, with TRBD1 matching 8 bases. Germline V CDR1 and CDR2: DFQATT, SNEGSKA (reference sequence). V trimming: 2 bases; J trimming: 4 bases; junction bases outside the gene matches: 10. This CDR3 is 15 amino acids long. The sequenced part of the CDR3 DNA is TGCAGTGCTAGAAGTCCTGGACAGGGATATTACGAG. Amino acid sequence: CSARSPGQGYYE. The whole CDR3 sequence is CSARSPGQGYYEQYF.

This clone has at least ten counts. CDR3 bases read: TGTGCCAGCAGCCCCAGTAGCGGGTTCCCCTACGAG. Translated: CASSPSSGFPYE. The full CDR3 protein reads CASSPSSGFPYEQYF. The chain recombines TRBV28 with TRBJ2-7; 7 positions match TRBD2. Coverage ceases 3 residues before the CDR3 finishes, and the germline J gene fills in the end. The CDR3 has 15 amino acids. The trim removed 6 bases at V and 2 bases at J, leaving 10 bases unmatched. From germline, CDR1 is MDHEN and CDR2 SYDVKM.

This clone was seen at least ten times. The read comes to an end 3 residues before the CDR3 does, leaving the germline J gene to fill in the end. The gene calls are TRBV7-9 and TRBJ1-1; a possible D gene is TRBD1 (6 bases). The V and J ends lost 6 bases and 4 bases respectively, with 12 bases between them. The germline V gene has CDR1 SEHNR and CDR2 FQNEAQ (reference sequence). This CDR3 has 13 residues. The chain's CDR3 is CASSSTGFTEAFF. CDR3 DNA, as far as it was read: TGTGCCAGCAGTTCAACAGGGTTCACTGAA. Looking up the rest from reference TRBV7-9 and TRBJ1-1 gives the full variable domain: DTGVSQNPRHKITKRGQNVTFRCDPISEHNRLYWYRQTLGQGPEFLTYFQNEAQLEKSRLLSDRFSAERPKGSFSTLEIQRTEQGDSAMYLCASSSTGFTEAFFGQGTRLTVV.

This clone was counted at least ten times. The read ends 3 residues before the CDR3 terminus; that terminus is restored from the germline J gene. This chain links TRBV7-9 with TRBJ1-1, with D possibly TRBD1 on 5 matching bases. Germline CDR1 is SEHNR and CDR2 is FQNEAQ (reference sequence). Trimming pared 2 bases from V and 1 base from J, leaving 11 bases between. The CDR3 covers 15 residues. CDR3 amino acids: CASSLFGGENTEAFF. Partial CDR3 DNA: TGTGCCAGCAGCTTATTCGGGGGGGAGAACACTGAA.

This clone was picked up many times. The read ends 3 residues shy of where the CDR3 ends; the end is completed using the germline J gene. This rearrangement joins TRBV5-6 to TRBJ1-2; possibly TRBD1 for D (6 bases). Germline loops: CDR1 SGHDT, CDR2 YYEEEE. This CDR3 region has 14 residues. V gave up 0 bases and J gave up 4 bases, with 10 bases separating them. CDR3 region: CASSLGTELYGYTF. The sequenced part of the CDR3 DNA is TGTGCCAGCAGCTTGGGGACAGAACTCTATGGC. Full variable domain (rest looked up from reference TRBV5-6 and TRBJ1-2): DAGVTQSPTHLIKTRGQQVTLRCSPKSGHDTVSWYQQALGQGPQFIFQYYEEEERQRGNFPDRFSGHQFPNYSSELNVNALLLGDSALYLCASSLGTELYGYTFGSGTRLTVV.

This clone was counted at least ten times. Coverage ceases 3 residues before the CDR3 finishes, and the germline J gene fills in the end. The chain employs TRBV5-1 and TRBJ2-7; perhaps TRBD2 as D (6 bases). Trimming cost V 4 bases and J 6 bases, with 17 bases left between them. Germline values: CDR1 SGHRS, CDR2 YFSETQ. CDR3 length: 14 amino acids. CDR3 sequence reads: CASSPPAQGGEQYF. The part of the CDR3 DNA that was read is TGCGCCAGCAGCCCCCCCGCCCAGGGAGGCGAG.

This clone was detected ten times or more. The read is 3 residues too short to cover the CDR3 end, so that end is filled in from the germline J gene. The genes are TRBV5-1 and TRBJ2-7; the D gene is possibly TRBD1 (6 bases). The V gene's germline CDR1 is SGHRS and CDR2 YFSETQ. This CDR3 contains 14 residues. The V end was cut by 0 bases, the J end by 2 bases, with 9 bases between. CDR3 bases read: TGCGCCAGCAGCTTGGGGGCAGGGGCCTACGAG. Translated, it gives CASSLGAGAYE. The CDR3 as a whole reads CASSLGAGAYEQYF.

This clone was recorded many times. The DNA ends 3 residues before the CDR3 does, and the rest of the CDR3 is filled in from the germline J gene. This chain uses TRBV20-1 with TRBJ2-5, with no clear D. The V end was cut by 5 bases, the J end by 4 bases, with 17 bases between. The CDR3 extends over 14 amino acids. The germline CDR1 and CDR2 sequences are DFQATT and SNEGSKA (reference sequence). The covered CDR3 bases are TGCAGTGCTTCACAGACAATAATCGGAGAGACC. It yields the protein CSASQTIIGET. The whole CDR3 sequence reads CSASQTIIGETQYF.